This T cell receptor beta chain was sequenced during a study of OX40 agonist ivuxolimab in advanced cancers. Overall study context: An agonistic human IgG2 monoclonal antibody against OX40 (CD134) was given.

This clone was seen once. Its cognate antigen is unknown. Some clones are missing from TCRdb's copy, which holds only in-frame ones; the method was immunoSEQ multiplex PCR. The sample gives about 67,000 clones, more than 65% of which show up once; under 7% is in the top ten. Study-level results: Average numbers of expanded clones were greater in CD8+ T cells than in CD4+. Antigen specificity remained undetermined for the expanded peripheral T cells. CD4+ and CD8+ blood T cells expanded clonally by week 6 at 0.1 to 3.0 mg/kg.

The junction had 16 bases not matched to a gene; V was cut back by 3 bases and J by 2 bases. The CDR3 covers 19 residues. Germline lookup yields CDR1 LNHDA and CDR2 SQIVND (reference sequence). The specimen comprised CD4+ or CD8+ T cells sorted from blood, sampled in a trial of the OX40 agonist ivuxolimab. V and J are TRBV19 and TRBJ2-7; 10 bases match TRBD2. This clonotype originated in an adult with an advanced solid tumor such as melanoma, head and neck, liver or kidney cancer. In nucleotides, the CDR3 is TGTGCCAGTAGTATGCAGGGCCACCGAGGGCTAGCGGGAGCCTACGAGCAGTACTTC. This gives the protein CASSMQGHRGLAGAYEQYF.